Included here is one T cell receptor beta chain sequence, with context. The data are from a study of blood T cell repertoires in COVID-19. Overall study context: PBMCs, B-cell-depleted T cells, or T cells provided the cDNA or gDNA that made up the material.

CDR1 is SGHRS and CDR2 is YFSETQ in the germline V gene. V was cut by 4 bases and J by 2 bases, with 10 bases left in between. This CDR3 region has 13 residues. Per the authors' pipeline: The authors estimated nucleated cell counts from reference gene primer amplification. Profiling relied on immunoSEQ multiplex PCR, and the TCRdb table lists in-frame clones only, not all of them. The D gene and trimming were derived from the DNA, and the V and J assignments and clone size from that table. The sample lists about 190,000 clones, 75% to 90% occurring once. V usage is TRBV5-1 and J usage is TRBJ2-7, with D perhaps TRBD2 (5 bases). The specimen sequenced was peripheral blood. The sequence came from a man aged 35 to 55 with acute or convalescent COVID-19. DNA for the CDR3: TGCGCCAGCAGCGATCCGGGAACCTACGAGCAGTACTTC. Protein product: CASSDPGTYEQYF.